One sample yielded the 10 T cell receptor beta chains listed below, sequenced in a study of T cells in Graves' hyperthyroidism and ophthalmopathy. From RNA transcripts, TCR beta CDR3 regions were amplified. The primer set for the first-round RT-PCR of the TCR CDR3 was HTBI. Using its own MiXCR run on the multiplex PCR reads, TCRdb lists one record per CDR3 protein. The sample contains a few hundred thousand distinct CDR3 sequences, roughly 21% of which appear only once. Sequenced material: blood. The receptors originated from a woman aged 50 to 60 with Graves' hyperthyroidism.

J is TRBJ2-1 and V is TRBV20-1, with 11 bases matching TRBD1. The CDR3 covers 13 residues. Germline V gene lookup returns CDR1 DFQATT and CDR2 SNEGSKA (reference sequence). The V segment lost 3 bases and the J segment 9 bases; nucleotides outside the gene matches: 4. CDR3 in DNA: TGCAGTGCTAGGGGACAGGGGGATGTTGAGCAGTTCTTC. Protein sequence: CSARGQGDVEQFF.

V gene TRBV12-3 or TRBV12-4 combines with J gene TRBJ2-3; D gene ambiguous. CDR3 length equals 14 residues. V was cut by 2 bases and J by 2 bases, with 8 bases left in between. CDR3 loop: CASSLLGVTDTQYF. For the CDR3, the DNA is TGTGCCAGCAGTTTACTTGGGGTCACAGATACGCAGTATTTT.

CDR3: CASSCTLRRGGRDTQYF. Written as DNA, the CDR3 is TGTGCCAGCAGCTGCACCTTACGGCGGGGGGGCCGGGATACGCAGTATTTT. The V call is TRBV7-8, the J call TRBJ2-3; 9 nucleotides agree with TRBD2. The junction had 14 bases not matched to a gene; V was cut back by 4 bases and J by 6 bases. The germline CDR1 and CDR2 sequences are SGHVS and FQNEAQ. The CDR3 covers 17 residues.

Concerning this clonotype itself: One end of the junction fails to match germline, which may point to a read error. The V and J genes are TRBV5-1 and TRBJ2-7; D not certain. The germline CDR1 and CDR2 sequences are SGHRS and YFSETQ. The CDR3 extends over 18 amino acids. The CDR3 here is CASSLRGWVPDAPYEQYF. For the CDR3, the DNA is TGTGCCAGCAGCTTGAGAGGATGGGTTCCGGACGCCCCCTACGAGCAGTACTTC. Combining the CDR3 with reference TRBV5-1 and TRBJ2-7 gives the whole variable domain KAGVTQTPRYLIKTRGQQVTLSCSPISGHRSVSWYQQTPGQGLQFLFEYFSETQRNKGNFPGRFSGRQFSNSRSEMNVSTLELGDSALYLCASSLRGWVPDAPYEQYFGPGTRLTVT.

The chain combines TRBV6-1 with TRBJ1-6; possible D gene TRBD1, 5 bases. Trimming pared 8 bases from V and 12 bases from J, leaving 14 bases between. Germline V gene sequence: CDR1 MNHNS, CDR2 SASEGT. This CDR3 is built from 12 residues. CDR3 residues: CASSGGEIPLHF. The CDR3 region has the DNA TGTGCCAGCTCCGGGGGGGAGATACCCCTCCACTTT.

This clonotype was seen many times. V and J are TRBV12-3 or TRBV12-4 and TRBJ1-2; TRBD1 agrees at 7 bases. This CDR3 has 15 residues. With 2 bases clipped from V and 2 bases from J, the junction kept 5 bases outside the gene matches. This CDR3 reads CASSLTGTENYGYTF. In nucleotides, the CDR3 is TGTGCCAGCAGTTTAACCGGGACAGAGAACTATGGCTACACCTTC.

This clonotype occurred a few times. This sequence joins TRBV3-1 and TRBJ2-4; D ambiguous. CDR1 LGHDT and CDR2 YNNKEL come from the germline V gene (reference sequence). Trimming took off 2 bases at V and 2 bases at J, with 10 bases between the two ends. The CDR3 covers 15 residues. CDR3 residues: CASSQLVGSKNIQYF. The CDR3 DNA reads as TGTGCCAGCAGCCAATTAGTGGGTTCCAAAAACATTCAGTACTTC.

This clonotype turned up a few times. Possible read error: a much larger clone is one base away. The chain is built from TRBV11-1 and TRBJ2-7, with 7 positions matching TRBD1. Germline CDR1 is SGHAT and CDR2 is FQDESV (reference sequence). V was pared by 5 bases and J by 5 bases, with 12 bases of the junction left unmatched. This CDR3 is 15 amino acids long. CDR3 loop: CASSITETGRHEQYF. The CDR3 coding sequence is TGTGCCAGCAGCATCACCGAGACAGGGCGCCACGAGCAGTACTTC.

The chain is built from TRBV13 and TRBJ2-3; 12 bases match TRBD2. The CDR3 consists of 19 residues. Losses at the gene ends were 5 bases for V and 3 bases for J; bases not matched to a gene: 15. CDR1 PRHDT and CDR2 FYEKMQ come from the germline V gene (reference sequence). DNA for the CDR3: TGTGCCAGCAGCCCCATAACTAGCGGGGGGCCGGGAGTTACAGATACGCAGTATTTT. The encoded protein is CASSPITSGGPGVTDTQYF.

V gene TRBV5-1 combines with J gene TRBJ1-2, with D tentatively TRBD1 (6 bases). Deletions cut 4 bases from V and 2 bases from J, with 9 bases between. The CDR3 covers 13 residues. Germline CDR1 SGHRS, CDR2 YFSETQ. CDR3 bases: TGCGCCAGCAGCACAGGACAGAACTATGGCTACACCTTC. This gives the protein CASSTGQNYGYTF.